The 31 T cell receptor beta chains reported below all come from one sample, sequenced in a study of CD8+CD57+ T cells in acquired aplastic anemia. The sequenced patients had an expansion of CD8+CD57+ cells seen by flow cytometry. Genomic DNA, serving as template, underwent TCR beta VDJ and CDR3 profiling. Using its own MiXCR run on the reads, TCRdb lists one record per CDR3 protein. The sample lists some 160,000 distinct CDR3 sequences; roughly 48% were seen once. The sample taken for sequencing was sorted CD4+, CD8+, or CD8+CD57+ T cells (not recorded which) from PBMCs. The receptors were gathered from a human donor with aplastic anemia.

The chain uses TRBV19 and TRBJ2-7; D is perhaps TRBD1 (5 bases). The CDR3 runs to 13 residues. Germline values: CDR1 LNHDA, CDR2 SQIVND (reference sequence). The ends were cut back, 8 bases at V and 4 bases at J, with 15 bases in the middle. The DNA of the CDR3 is TGTGCCAGTGCCCAAGGGGCGAGATACGAGCAGTACTTC. This codes for CASAQGARYEQYF.

The chain links TRBV2 to TRBJ2-7; D remains unclear. The CDR3 has 12 residues. The V gene's germline CDR1 is SNHLY and CDR2 FYNNEI. The germline V and J ends were trimmed by 6 bases and 1 base, with 7 bases remaining between them. DNA for the CDR3: TGTGCCAGCAGGGTAGGGTCCTACGAGCAGTACTTC. This translates into CASRVGSYEQYF.

J is TRBJ1-5 and V is TRBV10-3; tentative D call: TRBD1 (6 bases). Trimming removed 9 bases from V and 7 bases from J, with 19 bases in between. Germline V gene data show CDR1 as ENHRY and CDR2 as SYGVKD. This CDR3 contains 14 residues. The CDR3 loop reads CAISRGEGEQPQHF. In DNA, the CDR3 is TGTGCCATATCAAGGGGTGAGGGGGAACAGCCCCAGCATTTT.

The chain couples TRBV15 to TRBJ1-5; D call uncertain. This CDR3 spans 14 amino acids. CDR1 is LNHNV and CDR2 is YYDKDF in the germline V gene (reference sequence). The V gene lost 0 bases and the J gene lost 1 base, with 4 bases spanning the gap. This CDR3 reads CATSREVSNQPQHF. In nucleotides, the CDR3 is TGTGCCACCAGCAGAGAGGTCAGCAATCAGCCCCAGCATTTT.

This clonotype was seen many times. The chain employs TRBV9 and TRBJ2-1; D possibly matches TRBD1 or TRBD2 (5 bases each). CDR1 is SGDLS, CDR2 YYNGEE, per germline. The germline V and J ends were trimmed by 4 bases and 0 bases, with 11 bases remaining between them. The CDR3 contains 15 residues. CDR3 amino acids: CASSPGASSYNEQFF. The CDR3 DNA reads as TGTGCCAGCAGCCCCGGGGCCAGCTCCTACAATGAGCAGTTCTTC.

V usage is TRBV19 and J usage is TRBJ1-1; tentatively, D is TRBD1 (5 bases). The CDR3 totals 14 residues. Germline V gene lookup returns CDR1 LNHDA and CDR2 SQIVND (reference sequence). Trimming stripped 7 bases from V and 4 bases from J, with 16 bases between. CDR3 coding DNA: TGTGCCAGTACCCATCGGGGGGGGAGCACTGAAGCTTTCTTT. Translated, it gives CASTHRGGSTEAFF.

The CDR3 is CATSRYGTGLNEQYF. CDR3 nucleotide sequence: TGTGCCACCAGCAGATACGGGACAGGGCTGAACGAGCAGTACTTC. The chain joins TRBV15 to TRBJ2-7; the match to TRBD1 covers 9 bases. Germline V gives CDR1 LNHNV, CDR2 YYDKDF (reference sequence). V was pared by 2 bases and J by 5 bases, with 7 bases of the junction left unmatched. This CDR3 contains 15 residues.

The chain uses TRBV29-1 and TRBJ1-1; D is unresolved. From germline, CDR1 is SQVTM and CDR2 ANQGSEA. V was clipped by 1 base and J by 6 bases, with 9 bases between them. The CDR3 runs 12 residues. CDR3 DNA sequence: TGCAGCGTTGAAGGCCCAGGCCCTGAAGCTTTCTTT. This translates into CSVEGPGPEAFF.

The chain has TRBV2 and TRBJ2-7; D is possibly TRBD2 (6 bases). This CDR3 spans 14 amino acids. V was pared by 6 bases and J by 5 bases, with 17 bases between. Germline V CDR1 and CDR2: SNHLY, FYNNEI. CDR3 sequence reads: CASSAGPARDEQYF. The CDR3 DNA follows: TGTGCCAGCAGCGCGGGACCGGCCAGAGACGAGCAGTACTTC.

Points on this clonotype: A much larger clone differs from this one at a single base, so this may be a read error. CDR3 protein: CVSSLIWDHSYEQYF. CDR3 in DNA: TGTGTCAGCAGCCTAATTTGGGACCACTCCTACGAGCAGTACTTC. The chain joins TRBV6-1 to TRBJ2-7; either TRBD1 or TRBD2 may supply D (5 bases each). Germline loops: CDR1 MNHNS, CDR2 SASEGT. The CDR3 totals 15 residues.

The chain carries TRBV12-3 or TRBV12-4 and TRBJ2-5, with D tentatively TRBD1 (5 bases). Trimming left V 10 bases short and J 13 bases short, with 19 bases between. This CDR3 spans 11 amino acids. The CDR3 here is CATRVGKDAYF. CDR3 DNA: TGTGCCACCAGGGTCGGTAAGGATGCGTACTTC.

This clonotype was found many times. The chain combines TRBV10-3 with TRBJ2-7; D is perhaps TRBD2 (6 bases). This CDR3 is 13 amino acids long. Trimming stripped 6 bases from V and 4 bases from J, with 13 bases between. CDR1 is ENHRY and CDR2 is SYGVKD in the germline V gene. The CDR3 spells CAISVGGGYEQYF. As DNA, the CDR3 is TGTGCCATCAGCGTGGGCGGAGGGTACGAGCAGTACTTC.

The gene calls are TRBV19 and TRBJ2-7; D is unresolved. Trimming left V 5 bases short and J 4 bases short, with 18 bases between. CDR3 length equals 15 residues. Germline CDR1 reads LNHDA; CDR2 reads SQIVND (reference sequence). CDR3 bases: TGTGCCAGTAGTCCAGGCACCGGGTGGTCGTACGAGCAGTACTTC. Residues: CASSPGTGWSYEQYF.

V is TRBV30 and J is TRBJ2-5; D unresolved. Germline loops: CDR1 GTSNPN, CDR2 SVGIG (reference sequence). This CDR3 has 13 residues. Trimming removed 0 bases at V and 4 bases at J, with 9 bases between. CDR3 sequence reads: CAWSVLKGETQYF. In DNA form, the CDR3 reads TGTGCCTGGAGTGTACTAAAGGGAGAGACCCAGTACTTC.

On this clonotype itself: A much larger clone differs from this one at a single base, so this may be a read error. No conserved phenylalanine or tryptophan is present at the end of the CDR3, so a read error is the likely explanation. The chain links TRBV19 to TRBJ2-4; maybe TRBD1 (7 bases). V shed 6 bases and J shed 2 bases, with 14 bases lying between them. From germline, CDR1 is LNHDA and CDR2 SQIVND (reference sequence). The CDR3 runs 15 residues. CDR3 sequence: CASRAQGGTKNIQYL. In DNA, the CDR3 is TGTGCCAGTAGGGCCCAGGGGGGTACCAAAAACATTCAGTACCTC.

The chain has TRBV12-3 or TRBV12-4 and TRBJ1-5; D gene ambiguous. This CDR3 is built from 13 residues. The germline V and J ends were trimmed by 4 bases and 12 bases, with 16 bases remaining between them. As DNA, the CDR3 is TGTGCCAGCAGTTCCGCCCCTGATCGGAACCAGCATTTT. Its translation: CASSSAPDRNQHF.

The J gene is TRBJ1-4, the V gene TRBV25-1; 12 bases match TRBD1. Germline lookup yields CDR1 MGHDK and CDR2 SYGVNS. This CDR3 region has 20 residues. Germline trimming cut 0 bases from V and 6 bases from J; bases unmatched to any gene: 14. CDR3 region: CASSEYNVFGTGGIYEKLFF. The CDR3 bases are TGTGCCAGCAGTGAATATAATGTATTCGGGACAGGGGGCATTTATGAAAAACTGTTTTTT. Supplemented by reference TRBV25-1 and TRBJ1-4, the full variable domain reads EADIYQTPRYLVIGTGKKITLECSQTMGHDKMYWYQQDPGMELHLIHYSYGVNSTEKGDLSSESTVSRIRTEHFPLTLESARPSHTSQYLCASSEYNVFGTGGIYEKLFFGSGTQLSVL.

The chain carries TRBV10-2 and TRBJ2-7, with a tentative D call TRBD2 (5 bases). The CDR3 totals 11 residues. V was trimmed by 8 bases and J by 6 bases, leaving 11 bases between them. CDR1 WSHSY and CDR2 SAAADI come from the germline V gene. CDR3 region: CASEGAAEQYF. DNA of the CDR3: TGCGCCAGCGAAGGAGCGGCCGAGCAGTACTTC.

The chain has TRBV10-3 and TRBJ2-7; tentatively, D is TRBD1 or TRBD2 (6 bases each). V shed 4 bases and J shed 0 bases, with 13 bases lying between them. The germline CDR1 and CDR2 sequences are ENHRY and SYGVKD. The CDR3 spans 15 residues. CDR3 in amino acids: CAISVEGGASYEQYF. CDR3 DNA sequence: TGTGCCATCAGTGTGGAGGGGGGAGCCTCCTACGAGCAGTACTTC.

V gene TRBV6-5 combines with J gene TRBJ2-1; 8 nucleotides line up with TRBD2. The germline CDR1 and CDR2 sequences are MNHEY and SVGAGI. This CDR3 has 15 amino acids. Trimming cost V 2 bases and J 1 base; bases outside gene matches: 1. The CDR3 coding sequence is TGTGCCAGCAGTTACGGCGGGAGGTCCTACAATGAGCAGTTCTTC. Residues: CASSYGGRSYNEQFF.

This clonotype was found many times. The gene calls are TRBV5-1 and TRBJ2-3; a weak D match, TRBD1 (6 bases). Trimming stripped 3 bases from V and 6 bases from J, with 17 bases between. CDR1 is SGHRS and CDR2 is YFSETQ in the germline V gene. This CDR3 comprises 15 residues. CDR3 DNA: TGCGCCAGCAGCTATGGGGGCCTCGAAGGCGATACGCAGTATTTT. The encoded protein is CASSYGGLEGDTQYF.

The rearrangement links TRBV19 to TRBJ1-1, with TRBD1 identical over 8 bases. Germline loops: CDR1 LNHDA, CDR2 SQIVND (reference sequence). The CDR3 sequence is 16 residues long. With V trimmed by 3 bases and J by 5 bases, 11 bases remained unmatched. The CDR3 nucleotides read TGTGCCAGTAGTATCGGTCGGACAGGGAGAGGGACTGAAGCTTTCTTT. Translation gives CASSIGRTGRGTEAFF.

This clonotype has only a few counts. The chain joins TRBV5-1 to TRBJ1-6; 7 positions match TRBD1. Germline CDR1 is SGHRS and CDR2 is YFSETQ. Unmatched junction bases numbered 5, after V lost 0 bases and J lost 8 bases. The CDR3 spans 15 residues. The CDR3 reads CASSLVSGGYSPLHF. CDR3 DNA sequence: TGCGCCAGCAGCTTGGTGTCAGGGGGATATTCACCCCTCCACTTT.

The chain links TRBV6-1 to TRBJ2-5; D unclear. The CDR3 covers 15 residues. Trimming shortened V by 5 bases and J by 0 bases, and 13 bases separated the two germline ends. CDR1 and CDR2 from the germline V gene are MNHNS and SASEGT. CDR3 region: CASSPLEGYQETQYF. CDR3 bases: TGTGCCAGCAGTCCCCTCGAAGGGTACCAAGAGACCCAGTACTTC.

As for this clonotype: This sequence may be a read error, since a much larger clone differs from it by one base. The V call is TRBV12-3 or TRBV12-4, the J call TRBJ2-1; D not certain. CDR3 size: 14 residues. The germline V and J ends were trimmed by 3 bases and 5 bases, with 11 bases remaining between them. CDR3 residues: CASSFTSLNNEQFF. The CDR3 DNA reads as TGTGCCAGCAGTTTCACTTCCCTTAACAATGAGCAGTTCTTC.

A word on this clonotype: A much larger clone is a single base away; this may be a read error. The V and J genes are TRBV19 and TRBJ2-6, with 9 bases identical to TRBD1. Per germline, CDR1 LNHDA and CDR2 SQIVND (reference sequence). The length of the CDR3 is 17 residues. CDR3 region: CASSILTGGTGANALTF. In DNA, the CDR3 is TGTGCCAGTAGTATATTGACAGGGGGTACTGGGGCCAACGCCCTGACTTTC.

J is TRBJ1-1 and V is TRBV25-1; tentatively, D is TRBD1 (5 bases). Germline CDR1 reads MGHDK; CDR2 reads SYGVNS. V gave up 10 bases and J gave up 8 bases, with 29 bases separating them. The CDR3 is made up of 16 amino acids. The CDR3 spells CANPFYKNPGRGEAFF. The CDR3 DNA follows: TGTGCCAACCCATTTTACAAGAACCCTGGGAGGGGAGAAGCTTTCTTT. The variable domain in full, completed from reference TRBV25-1 and TRBJ1-1, reads EADIYQTPRYLVIGTGKKITLECSQTMGHDKMYWYQQDPGMELHLIHYSYGVNSTEKGDLSSESTVSRIRTEHFPLTLESARPSHTSQYLCANPFYKNPGRGEAFFGQGTRLTVV.

This clonotype was seen a few times. The chain joins TRBV5-1 to TRBJ2-7; D might be TRBD1 or TRBD2, each matching 5 bases. V lost 6 bases to trimming and J lost 4 bases, with 14 bases between them. The CDR3 runs to 13 residues. Germline V gene data show CDR1 as SGHRS and CDR2 as YFSETQ. In DNA, the CDR3 is TGCGCCAGCAACCGGGACGGAAGTTACGAGCAGTACTTC. This sequence encodes CASNRDGSYEQYF.

Note on this clonotype: One end of the junction varies from germline; a read error may be responsible. The gene calls are TRBV7-2 and TRBJ2-3, with no clear D. The CDR3 is 13 residues long. In germline, CDR1 is SGHTA, CDR2 FQGNSA. DNA of the CDR3: TGTGCCAGCAGCCCCAGCGAGAGCAAAGGTCGTGATTTT. Protein sequence: CASSPSESKGRDF.

With respect to this clonotype: As the CDR3 is not closed by the conserved phenylalanine or tryptophan, this likely results from a read error. It is unclear where the CDR3 begins or ends on the DNA, so no DNA is shown, and the CDR3 is as TCRdb lists it. This chain uses TRBV20-1 with TRBJ2-7; the listed D gene, TRBD1, was not tested against the DNA. The V gene's germline CDR1 is DFQATT and CDR2 SNEGSKA (reference sequence). Inclusive of both ends, the CDR3 amounts to 8 amino acids. CDR3 sequence: CSARDSPP.

The chain joins TRBV2 to TRBJ1-2; the D is unclear. The CDR3 is 11 residues long. The germline gives CDR1 SNHLY, CDR2 FYNNEI. The V end was cut by 6 bases, the J end by 6 bases, with 8 bases between. In DNA form, the CDR3 reads TGTGCCAGCAGGGGCCTCCATGGCTACACCTTC. Encoded protein: CASRGLHGYTF.